Below, 6 T cell receptor beta chains from the same sample are listed, as sequenced in a study of blood T cell repertoires in COVID-19. Method: immunoSEQ multiplex PCR; TCRdb's copy keeps in-frame clones and lacks some. The profile shows under 300,000 clones, 65% to 85% of them singletons. The specimen sequenced was peripheral blood. The receptors derive from a woman aged 40 to 55 with active or convalescent COVID-19.

This clone showed up just a few times. The chain combines TRBV28 with TRBJ1-2; the match to TRBD1 covers 8 bases. V lost 4 bases to trimming and J lost 3 bases; unmatched junction nucleotides: 7. The CDR3 is made up of 15 amino acids. The germline V gene has CDR1 MDHEN and CDR2 SYDVKM. CDR3 bases: TGTGCCAGCAGTTGGGGACAGGCGCCATACTATGGCTACACCTTC. Its protein product is CASSWGQAPYYGYTF.

J is TRBJ2-3 and V is TRBV12-5; D possibly corresponds to TRBD2 (5 bases). The CDR3 covers 17 residues. Germline V gene sequence: CDR1 LGHNT, CDR2 FRNRAP. With 0 bases removed from V and 0 bases from J, the gap between germline ends came to 13 bases. CDR3 sequence: CASGLVLSGLSTDTQYF. The DNA of the CDR3 is TGTGCTAGTGGTTTGGTATTGTCGGGGTTGAGCACAGATACGCAGTATTTT.

V is TRBV4-1 and J is TRBJ1-2, with 9 nucleotides matching TRBD1. The CDR3 runs to 16 residues. Trimming cost V 0 bases and J 5 bases; bases outside gene matches: 7. Germline V gene lookup returns CDR1 MGHRA and CDR2 YSYEKL. This chain's CDR3 is CASSQEGQGFVYGYTF. CDR3 bases: TGCGCCAGCAGCCAAGAGGGACAGGGCTTTGTATATGGCTACACCTTC.

The chain carries TRBV7-3 and TRBJ2-1; no firm D call. CDR3 length: 13 amino acids. Germline V gene sequence: CDR1 SGHTA, CDR2 FQGTGA. The germline V and J ends were trimmed by 2 bases and 7 bases, with 9 bases remaining between them. CDR3 in DNA: TGTGCCAGCAGCTTAGTGCCAGTAAATGAGCAGTTCTTC. Translated, it gives CASSLVPVNEQFF.

The chain's CDR3 is CASSYSNSNQPQHF. The CDR3 DNA follows: TGTGCCAGCAGCTACTCTAATAGCAATCAGCCCCAGCATTTT. The V gene is TRBV3-1 (or the pseudogene TRBV3-2), the J gene TRBJ1-5, with D unresolved. This CDR3 contains 14 residues. Germline lookup yields CDR1 LGHDT and CDR2 YNNKEL (reference sequence). Trimming shortened V by 5 bases and J by 0 bases, and 8 bases separated the two germline ends.

Here the CDR3 DNA reads TGTGCCAGCAGTAACAGGGTTTCTCAGCCCCAGCATTTT. Translated, it gives CASSNRVSQPQHF. The chain uses TRBV2 and TRBJ1-5, with D perhaps matching TRBD1 (6 bases). This CDR3 contains 13 residues. V lost 5 bases and J 6 bases, leaving 11 bases between the germline ends. Per the germline V gene, CDR1 is SNHLY and CDR2 is FYNNEI.